This TCR beta chain was obtained from a study of a mutant IDH1 vaccine in newly diagnosed glioma. For the study at large: Vaccination followed radiotherapy alone by 4-6 weeks, or accompanied temozolomide cycles. Previous treatment comprised radiotherapy, temozolomide, or both, mostly both. Findings and limits, study-wide: Apparently unrelated to pseudoprogression were changes in the top peripheral T cell clonotypes.

This clone showed up just a few times. Its antigen is not known. Trimming removed 2 bases at V and 4 bases at J, with 14 bases between. The germline V gene has CDR1 MDHEN and CDR2 SYDVKM. The CDR3 extends over 15 amino acids. As to time point: week 11, during vaccination. In the vaccine, a single dose held 300 ug of the mutant IDH1 20-mer peptide, along with topical imiquimod. Donors' newly diagnosed IDH1-mutant WHO grade 3 or 4 astrocytomas lacked nuclear ATRX. Data came from immunoSEQ multiplex PCR; TCRdb stores just in-frame clones and leaves some out. The sample contains about 36,000 clones, roughly 80% of which appear only once.

The receptor's source is a woman in her thirties with glioma. Some clones in this sample may be carry-over from other donors' samples. Sequencing was performed on peripheral blood mononuclear cells (PBMCs), taken from a glioma patient whose treatment included an IDH1 peptide vaccine. V and J are TRBV28 and TRBJ1-1, with D unresolved. The CDR3 region has the DNA TGTGCCAGCAGTTTAGGCGCAGTCTCTACCACTGAAGCTTTCTTT. As protein: CASSLGAVSTTEAFF.